The 13 T cell receptor beta chains below were found in one sample sequenced in a study of blood T cells in healthy people across ages. Sample-barcoded 5' priming and a J-beta primer mix drove a second PCR of roughly 7 to 11 cycles. TCRdb re-derived calls from the 5' RACE reads in MiXCR, one entry per CDR3 protein. This table holds approximately 1,000,000 distinct CDR3 sequences, under 45% found once. The sequencing sample was made of blood. The receptors originated from a woman in her sixties or seventies in good health.

This clonotype was seen only once. CDR3 DNA sequence: TGCAGCGTTGGAGAACAGGGGGACAATGAGCAGTTCTTC. This translates into CSVGEQGDNEQFF. The V and J genes are TRBV29-1 and TRBJ2-1, with 8 bases fitting TRBD1. V trimming: 4 bases; J trimming: 5 bases; junction bases outside the gene matches: 4. Germline CDR1 SQVTM, CDR2 ANQGSEA. This CDR3 spans 13 amino acids.

This clonotype has more than one count but fewer than ten. The chain recombines TRBV7-9 with TRBJ2-1; D remains ambiguous. The CDR3 contains 14 residues. Trimming left V 2 bases short and J 8 bases short, with 13 bases between. Per germline, CDR1 SEHNR and CDR2 FQNEAQ (reference sequence). The CDR3: CASSLSAVSHEQFF. In DNA form, the CDR3 reads TGTGCCAGCAGCTTATCCGCCGTTAGCCATGAGCAGTTCTTC. Supplemented by reference TRBV7-9 and TRBJ2-1, the full variable domain reads DTGVSQNPRHKITKRGQNVTFRCDPISEHNRLYWYRQTLGQGPEFLTYFQNEAQLEKSRLLSDRFSAERPKGSFSTLEIQRTEQGDSAMYLCASSLSAVSHEQFFGPGTRLTVL.

This clonotype was detected a few times. The chain joins TRBV9 to TRBJ2-3; 10 nucleotides agree with TRBD2. Unmatched junction bases numbered 10, after V lost 4 bases and J lost 5 bases. From germline, CDR1 is SGDLS and CDR2 YYNGEE. This CDR3 is 16 amino acids long. In DNA form, the CDR3 reads TGTGCCAGCAGCCCGCGAGCGGGAGGGCCTGGAGATACGCAGTATTTT. Translated: CASSPRAGGPGDTQYF.

This clonotype was observed a handful of times. The rearrangement joins TRBV19 to TRBJ2-3; TRBD2 is a possible D gene (5 bases). The CDR3 spans 14 residues. Per the germline V gene, CDR1 is LNHDA and CDR2 is SQIVND (reference sequence). Trimming pared 1 base from V and 5 bases from J, leaving 10 bases between. For the CDR3, the DNA is TGTGCCAGTAGTATAGCTGCGGGCGGAGATACGCAGTATTTT. Its translation is CASSIAAGGDTQYF.

The rearrangement links TRBV7-9 to TRBJ2-6, with D tentatively TRBD1 (6 bases). The CDR3 is 15 amino acids. Germline V CDR1 and CDR2: SEHNR, FQNEAQ (reference sequence). Deletions cut 8 bases from V and 0 bases from J, with 11 bases between. The chain's CDR3 is CASAPGASGANVLTF. In DNA, the CDR3 is TGTGCCAGCGCCCCAGGGGCCTCTGGGGCCAACGTCCTGACTTTC.

This clonotype appeared many times. CDR3 DNA: TGCAGTGCTAGGCTGACTAGCGGGAGTCAAGATACGCAGTATTTT. This encodes CSARLTSGSQDTQYF. The chain employs TRBV20-1 and TRBJ2-3, with 12 bases that match TRBD2. V dropped 3 bases and J dropped 5; count of bases not matched to a gene: 6. CDR3 size: 15 residues. CDR1 and CDR2 (germline): DFQATT, SNEGSKA (reference sequence).

This clonotype has only a few counts. J is TRBJ1-2 and V is TRBV20-1; D not resolved. The CDR3 has 12 residues. V was trimmed by 4 bases and J by 7 bases, leaving 13 bases between them. Germline CDR1 DFQATT, CDR2 SNEGSKA (reference sequence). CDR3 nucleotides: TGCAGTGCTAAGCGACGGGAAGTTGGCTACACCTTC. Protein sequence: CSAKRREVGYTF.

This clonotype was seen a handful of times. The gene calls are TRBV20-1 and TRBJ2-5, with TRBD2 as a possible D gene (6 bases). Near its end, the DNA agrees better with TRBJ2-7, so the J call may be wrong. This CDR3 has 15 amino acids. CDR1 and CDR2 (germline): DFQATT, SNEGSKA (reference sequence). The CDR3 protein is CSAREGGVGPYEQYF. CDR3 sequence (DNA): TGCAGTGCTAGAGAGGGGGGAGTAGGACCCTACGAGCAGTACTTC.

This clonotype was seen a few times. This chain connects TRBV6-6 to TRBJ2-7; D gene uncertain. This CDR3 is built from 17 residues. V was shortened by 0 bases and J by 2 bases, with 17 bases between the two germline ends. Germline CDR1 MNHNY, CDR2 SVGAGI (reference sequence). CDR3 DNA: TGTGCCAGCAGTTACTCCGGGTCATCCAAGGTTCCCTACGAGCAGTACTTC. Translated, it gives CASSYSGSSKVPYEQYF.

This clonotype appeared a few times. This chain uses TRBV20-1 with TRBJ2-1, with 12 positions matching TRBD2. V lost 6 bases and J lost 4; bases outside the gene matches: 13. This CDR3 has 17 amino acids. Germline CDR1 reads DFQATT; CDR2 reads SNEGSKA (reference sequence). The CDR3 coding sequence is TGCAGTGCAGAAGGGACTAGCGGGCCAGAGAGTTACAATGAGCAGTTCTTC. Its protein is CSAEGTSGPESYNEQFF.

For this clonotype: At one end the junction does not follow the germline gene, possibly because of a read error. This chain uses TRBV20-1 with TRBJ2-1, with 10 nucleotides matching TRBD2. This CDR3 is 17 amino acids long. The germline CDR1 and CDR2 sequences are DFQATT and SNEGSKA (reference sequence). CDR3 sequence reads: CSARESGRVSSYNERFF. Here the CDR3 DNA reads TGCAGTGCTAGGGAAAGCGGGAGGGTCAGCTCCTACAATGAGCGGTTCTTC.

The count of this clonotype is one. This sequence joins TRBV21-1 and TRBJ1-6. TRBV21-1 is recorded as a pseudogene. The CDR3 loop spans 17 amino acids. The CDR3 region has the DNA TGTGCCAGCAGCAAGCGTCTGACCTCCGTATGGAATTCACCCCTCCACTTT. It is translated as CASSKRLTSVWNSPLHF.

This clonotype appeared a few times. This chain links TRBV20-1 with TRBJ2-4; TRBD2 matches 13 bases. There are 13 residues in the CDR3. V lost 5 bases and J lost 7; bases outside the gene matches: 2. CDR1 DFQATT and CDR2 SNEGSKA come from the germline V gene (reference sequence). The CDR3 nucleotides are TGCAGTGCTGGACTAGCGGGAGATAACATTCAGTACTTC. It translates to CSAGLAGDNIQYF.